These 30 T cell receptor beta chains came from one sample sequenced in a study of CD8 T cells in ankylosing spondylitis. TCRdb re-analysed the 5' RACE reads in MiXCR, keeping a single row per CDR3 protein. The sample has a few hundred thousand distinct CDR3 sequences; about 20% are singletons. Sequenced sample: blood, either unsorted or a sorted T cell fraction (not recorded which). Receptors were obtained from a male donor with ankylosing spondylitis or in good health (not recorded which).

This clonotype was recorded a few times. The rearrangement joins TRBV29-1 to TRBJ2-3; no clear D gene. Trimming cost V 2 bases and J 10 bases, with 13 bases left between them. Germline CDR1 and CDR2: SQVTM and ANQGSEA. The CDR3 sequence is 12 residues long. CDR3 nucleotides: TGCAGCGTTGAATCCGACCATCTGGCGCAGTATTTT. The encoded protein is CSVESDHLAQYF.

This clonotype has more than one count but fewer than ten. This chain uses TRBV20-1 with TRBJ2-7; D is undetermined. The CDR3 sequence is 15 residues long. The V gene's germline CDR1 is DFQATT and CDR2 SNEGSKA (reference sequence). The V end was cut by 3 bases, the J end by 2 bases, with 17 bases between. CDR3 loop: CSARGPQELPYEQYF. CDR3 coding DNA: TGCAGTGCTAGGGGCCCCCAGGAACTTCCCTACGAGCAGTACTTC.

At least ten counts were recorded for this clonotype. The rearrangement joins TRBV10-3 to TRBJ2-7, with a possible D match to TRBD1 (5 bases). V gave up 6 bases and J gave up 2 bases, with 11 bases separating them. Germline values: CDR1 ENHRY, CDR2 SYGVKD. The CDR3 runs 13 residues. DNA of the CDR3: TGTGCCATCAGCTCAGACAGTACCTACGAGCAGTACTTC. Its protein product is CAISSDSTYEQYF.

The V gene is TRBV2, the J gene TRBJ2-6, with D possibly matching TRBD1 (6 bases). The CDR3 is made up of 18 amino acids. With 2 bases removed from V and 0 bases from J, the gap between germline ends came to 14 bases. Germline CDR1 and CDR2: SNHLY and FYNNEI. The CDR3 spells CASSEPGHFDSGANVLTF. The CDR3 DNA is TGTGCCAGCAGTGAACCGGGACACTTCGACTCTGGGGCCAACGTCCTGACTTTC.

The CDR3 protein is CASSQDGSGYYGYTF. The CDR3 region has the DNA TGCGCCAGCAGCCAAGATGGTTCAGGGTACTATGGCTACACCTTC. This chain joins TRBV4-1 and TRBJ1-2, with TRBD1 as a possible D gene (5 bases). Per the germline V gene, CDR1 is MGHRA and CDR2 is YSYEKL. The CDR3 runs to 15 residues. Trimming stripped 0 bases from V and 3 bases from J, with 11 bases between.

This clonotype has a handful of counts. The V gene is TRBV30, the J gene TRBJ1-5; 8 bases fit TRBD1. The CDR3 length is 14 residues. V lost 7 bases to trimming and J lost 4 bases; unmatched junction nucleotides: 9. Per the germline V gene, CDR1 is GTSNPN and CDR2 is SVGIG (reference sequence). The DNA for the CDR3 is TGTGCCTTCCAAGACAGGGGTTGGAATCAGCCCCAGCATTTT. It yields the protein CAFQDRGWNQPQHF.

The chain recombines TRBV5-4 with TRBJ2-5, with 10 bases matching TRBD2. The CDR3 contains 16 residues. Trimming removed 2 bases from V and 3 bases from J; junction bases left unmatched: 7. Per the germline V gene, CDR1 is SGHNT and CDR2 is YYREEE (reference sequence). The CDR3 nucleotides are TGTGCCAGCAGCTTAGCGGGGGGGCCAACTGAAGAGACCCAGTACTTC. Residues: CASSLAGGPTEETQYF.

In its sample, this clonotype was seen a few times. The chain uses TRBV19 and TRBJ1-1; TRBD1 is a possible D gene (6 bases). This CDR3 is built from 13 residues. Germline values: CDR1 LNHDA, CDR2 SQIVND (reference sequence). The ends were cut back, 10 bases at V and 3 bases at J, with 15 bases in the middle. The CDR3 sequence: CATYSQGYTEAFF. The DNA of the CDR3 is TGTGCCACCTACTCACAGGGTTACACTGAAGCTTTCTTT. Together with reference TRBV19 and TRBJ1-1, the CDR3 gives the full variable domain: DGGITQSPKYLFRKEGQNVTLSCEQNLNHDAMYWYRQDPGQGLRLIYYSQIVNDFQKGDIAEGYSVSREKKESFPLTVTSAQKNPTAFYLCATYSQGYTEAFFGQGTRLTVV.

Here the CDR3 reads CAGRPLAGAPEQFF. For the CDR3, the DNA is TGTGCCGGTCGACCTCTAGCGGGGGCCCCTGAGCAGTTCTTC. The chain is built from TRBV10-3 and TRBJ2-1; TRBD2 aligns across 10 bases. This CDR3 has 14 amino acids. V lost 11 bases, J lost 9 bases, and 13 bases stayed unmatched. The germline CDR1 and CDR2 sequences are ENHRY and SYGVKD.

This chain links TRBV29-1 with TRBJ2-7; possible D gene TRBD1, 5 bases. Germline CDR1 reads SQVTM; CDR2 reads ANQGSEA. The CDR3 consists of 15 residues. V lost 0 bases and J 2 bases, leaving 14 bases between the germline ends. The CDR3 bases are TGCAGCGTTGAAGATCAGAGCAGGGCGCCCTACGAGCAGTACTTC. This gives the protein CSVEDQSRAPYEQYF.

The chain recombines TRBV10-3 with TRBJ1-1; D ambiguous. V dropped 3 bases and J dropped 1 base, with 9 bases sitting between them. CDR1 is ENHRY and CDR2 is SYGVKD in the germline V gene. The CDR3 is 14 amino acids. The CDR3 loop is CAISESAANTEAFF. The CDR3 DNA is TGTGCCATCAGTGAAAGCGCTGCGAACACTGAAGCTTTCTTT.

This clonotype was found many times. This chain connects TRBV24-1 to TRBJ2-7, with D uncertain. Germline-derived CDR1 and CDR2 are KGHDR and SFDVKD. Trimming cost V 4 bases and J 4 bases, with 13 bases left between them. The CDR3 consists of 14 residues. Here the CDR3 DNA reads TGTGCCACCAGTGACGCCCTCGTGGGATACGAGCAGTACTTC. Its protein product is CATSDALVGYEQYF.

In this sample, this clonotype turned up a few times. The chain joins TRBV6-5 to TRBJ2-5, with 8 bases identical to TRBD2. Germline assignment: CDR1 MNHEY and CDR2 SVGAGI. The CDR3 totals 15 residues. The J segment lost 5 bases and the V segment lost 2 bases, leaving 7 bases of the junction unmatched. CDR3 nucleotides: TGTGCCAGCAGTTACATAGCGGGGCAGTGGGAGACCCAGTACTTC. Its translation: CASSYIAGQWETQYF.

This clonotype was seen many times. Compared with germline, one end of the junction differs, possibly owing to a read error. This chain connects TRBV19 to TRBJ2-7; 10 nucleotides align to TRBD1. The CDR3 has 14 amino acids. Germline V gene lookup returns CDR1 LNHDA and CDR2 SQIVND (reference sequence). Here the CDR3 DNA reads TGCGCCAGTACCCCGGGACAGGGGTCCTACGAGCAGTACTTC. Translating it yields CASTPGQGSYEQYF.

The gene calls are TRBV12-3 or TRBV12-4 and TRBJ2-3, with D perhaps matching TRBD1 or TRBD2 (5 bases each). CDR3 length: 14 amino acids. V gave up 3 bases and J gave up 2 bases, with 9 bases separating them. The chain's CDR3 is CASSFGADTDTQYF. For the CDR3, the DNA is TGTGCCAGCAGTTTCGGGGCCGACACAGATACGCAGTATTTT.

The chain recombines TRBV12-3 or TRBV12-4 with TRBJ2-1, with D unclear. V was shortened by 3 bases and J by 0 bases, with 9 bases between the two germline ends. The CDR3 length is 15 residues. The CDR3 DNA follows: TGTGCCAGCAGTTTGGGTAGCCTCTCCTACAATGAGCAGTTCTTC. Amino acids: CASSLGSLSYNEQFF.

This chain connects TRBV15 to TRBJ2-7; D remains unclear. CDR1 is LNHNV, CDR2 YYDKDF, per germline (reference sequence). There are 16 residues in the CDR3. V was cut by 4 bases and J by 2 bases, with 18 bases left in between. Here the CDR3 DNA reads TGTGCCACCAGCATGCCAAGATCGGACGGAACCTACGAGCAGTACTTC. Translating gives CATSMPRSDGTYEQYF.

The V call is TRBV9, the J call TRBJ2-5; D is uncertain. V was trimmed by 0 bases and J by 2 bases, leaving 14 bases between them. The germline V gene has CDR1 SGDLS and CDR2 YYNGEE. This CDR3 is built from 16 residues. CDR3 sequence: CASSVGFRRVQETQYF. The CDR3 DNA follows: TGTGCCAGCAGCGTAGGGTTCAGGAGAGTACAAGAGACCCAGTACTTC.

The rearrangement links TRBV15 to TRBJ2-1, with D tentatively TRBD1 or TRBD2 (6 bases each). This CDR3 is 15 amino acids long. Germline V gene sequence: CDR1 LNHNV, CDR2 YYDKDF (reference sequence). The V end was cut by 1 base, the J end by 12 bases, with 19 bases between. The DNA for the CDR3 is TGTGCCACCAGCAGAGTAGGGGGGCCTCCCCTTGCGCAGTTCTTC. Residues: CATSRVGGPPLAQFF.

This clonotype was recorded a few times. The rearrangement links TRBV28 to TRBJ2-7; D is ambiguous. The CDR3 covers 12 residues. V lost 6 bases, J lost 5 bases, and 11 bases lay in between. The germline CDR1 and CDR2 sequences are MDHEN and SYDVKM. The CDR3: CASSPWPHEQYF. Here the CDR3 DNA reads TGTGCCAGCAGCCCCTGGCCCCACGAGCAGTACTTC.

The count of this clonotype is one. This rearrangement joins TRBV20-1 to TRBJ2-3; weak D call: TRBD1 (5 bases). Germline CDR1 reads DFQATT; CDR2 reads SNEGSKA (reference sequence). Trimming stripped 6 bases from V and 0 bases from J, with 13 bases between. This CDR3 comprises 14 residues. The CDR3 is CSADPGSSTDTQYF. Written as DNA, the CDR3 is TGCAGTGCCGACCCAGGGTCGAGCACAGATACGCAGTATTTT.

The V and J genes are TRBV15 and TRBJ2-7; tentatively, D is TRBD2 (5 bases). The CDR3 sequence is 14 residues long. Germline CDR1 LNHNV, CDR2 YYDKDF (reference sequence). V was trimmed by 5 bases and J by 2 bases, leaving 13 bases between them. CDR3 sequence: CATSEAGVTYEQYF. Written as DNA, the CDR3 is TGTGCCACCAGCGAAGCCGGGGTGACCTACGAGCAGTACTTC.

The rearrangement joins TRBV29-1 to TRBJ2-5; D is unclear. CDR1 and CDR2 (germline): SQVTM, ANQGSEA. This CDR3 spans 10 amino acids. The germline V and J ends were trimmed by 5 bases and 5 bases, with 6 bases remaining between them. For the CDR3, the DNA is TGCAGCGTTATTTTTGAGACCCAGTACTTC. Translation: CSVIFETQYF.

The gene calls are TRBV20-1 and TRBJ2-1, with TRBD2 matching 7 bases. Germline-derived CDR1 and CDR2 are DFQATT and SNEGSKA (reference sequence). Unmatched junction bases numbered 5, after V lost 0 bases and J lost 0 bases. The CDR3 contains 16 residues. The CDR3 region is CSARDLGGSSYNEQFF. The CDR3 DNA reads TGCAGTGCTAGAGATCTCGGGGGGAGCTCCTACAATGAGCAGTTCTTC.

V usage is TRBV10-3 and J usage is TRBJ2-5; tentatively, D is TRBD1 (7 bases). V was cut by 0 bases and J by 5 bases, with 13 bases left in between. This CDR3 contains 15 residues. Germline CDR1 ENHRY, CDR2 SYGVKD. The CDR3 DNA is TGTGCCATCAGTGAGTCTGGAGGGGGCCTGGAGACCCAGTACTTC. Its protein product is CAISESGGGLETQYF.

This clonotype was counted between two and nine times. This chain joins TRBV11-2 and TRBJ2-3; 7 bases line up with TRBD2. Germline values: CDR1 SGHAT, CDR2 FQNNGV. The CDR3 consists of 18 residues. V lost 2 bases, J lost 5 bases, and 16 bases stayed unmatched. CDR3 bases: TGTGCCAGCAGCTTAAGGGTGCTGGGCGGGGGATTTGGAGATACGCAGTATTTT. Amino acid sequence: CASSLRVLGGGFGDTQYF.

This chain connects TRBV20-1 to TRBJ2-3, with 8 bases lining up with TRBD1. V shed 4 bases, J shed 6 bases, and the junction held 6 bases outside the gene matches. Per germline, CDR1 DFQATT and CDR2 SNEGSKA (reference sequence). This CDR3 spans 13 amino acids. The CDR3 nucleotides are TGCAGTGCTATCACAGGGGGTGAGGATACGCAGTATTTT. It specifies CSAITGGEDTQYF.

V and J are TRBV20-1 and TRBJ2-7; 8 positions match TRBD1. CDR3 size: 16 residues. The ends lost 4 bases at V and 3 bases at J; junction bases unmatched: 14. CDR1 and CDR2 (germline): DFQATT, SNEGSKA (reference sequence). CDR3 amino acids: CSATPHQTGVIYEQYF. CDR3 DNA sequence: TGCAGTGCTACTCCCCATCAGACAGGGGTAATCTACGAGCAGTACTTC.

This clonotype was detected only a few times. The chain couples TRBV30 to TRBJ2-7; 13 positions agree with TRBD2. The CDR3 has 15 residues. V was clipped by 0 bases and J by 4 bases; unmatched bases: 3. Germline V lookup: CDR1 GTSNPN, CDR2 SVGIG (reference sequence). CDR3 DNA sequence: TGTGCCTGGAGTGTAACTAGCGGGGGGGCTTACGAGCAGTACTTC. As protein: CAWSVTSGGAYEQYF.

The chain joins TRBV2 to TRBJ2-1; no clear D. CDR3 length equals 16 residues. The V gene lost 6 bases and the J gene lost 3 bases, with 18 bases spanning the gap. The germline gives CDR1 SNHLY, CDR2 FYNNEI. CDR3: CASRDPRQENYNEQFF. In DNA form, the CDR3 reads TGTGCCAGCAGGGATCCGAGGCAGGAGAACTACAATGAGCAGTTCTTC.